This TCR beta chain was obtained from a study of blood T cell repertoires in COVID-19. In the original workflow: From reference gene primer amplification, estimates of nucleated cell counts were derived. Repertoires were generated with immunoSEQ multiplex PCR, while TCRdb's copy carries only in-frame clones and drops some. D and trimming were read from the DNA, whereas the V and J calls and clone size are those reported in that table. The data contain a few hundred thousand clones, around 84% of them seen just once; the ten biggest clones take up about 5.1%. The V gene's germline CDR1 is LGHNA and CDR2 YNFKEQ. The CDR3 contains 17 residues. Trimming at V came to 2 bases and at J to 4 bases, leaving 13 bases not matched to a gene.

The chain combines TRBV4-2 with TRBJ1-2, with 7 positions matching TRBD1. Sequencing input: peripheral blood. The TCR originated in a woman aged 60-75 years who had recovered from COVID-19. The CDR3 DNA is TGTGCCAGCAGCCAACCTTCGGGGGACAGCAAAGGCTATGGCTACACCTTC. Protein product: CASSQPSGDSKGYGYTF.